This T cell receptor (beta chain) stems from a study of blood T cell repertoires in COVID-19. The assay was immunoSEQ multiplex PCR, and TCRdb's table has in-frame clones only and misses some. The sample has over 120,000 clones; approximately 81% are singletons. Germline CDR1 reads MNHEY; CDR2 reads SMNVEV (reference sequence). CDR3 length equals 14 residues. V dropped 3 bases and J dropped 3 bases, with 12 bases sitting between them. This receptor was taken from a human donor in a cohort sampled during active COVID-19. This chain joins TRBV27 and TRBJ2-7; possible D gene TRBD1, 5 bases. Specimen: peripheral blood. The CDR3 reads CASSFWQQGYEQYF. In DNA form, the CDR3 reads TGTGCCAGCAGTTTTTGGCAGCAGGGCTACGAGCAGTACTTC.